Each of the 24 T cell receptor beta chains below was sequenced from the same sample in a study of blood T cell repertoires in COVID-19. The method was immunoSEQ multiplex PCR; TCRdb's version includes in-frame clones alone and lacks a portion of them. In the table there are 310,000 or so clones, approximately 90% of which are singletons. Sequenced material: PBMCs or T cells enriched from blood (not recorded which). The receptor source for this set is a woman aged 25-40 years who had recovered from COVID-19.

The genes are TRBV2 and TRBJ1-2; 7 bases align to TRBD1. The junction had 8 bases not matched to a gene; V was cut back by 9 bases and J by 7 bases. This CDR3 spans 12 amino acids. Germline values: CDR1 SNHLY, CDR2 FYNNEI. CDR3 DNA sequence: TGTGCCAGGGGGGACAGCTCAGTTGGCTACACCTTC. This encodes CARGDSSVGYTF. Full variable domain (missing parts from reference TRBV2 and TRBJ1-2): EPEVTQTPSHQVTQMGQEVILRCVPISNHLYFYWYRQILGQKVEFLVSFYNNEISEKSEIFDDQFSVERPDGSNFTLKIRSTKLEDSAMYFCARGDSSVGYTFGSGTRLTVV.

The chain carries TRBV3-1 (or the pseudogene TRBV3-2) and TRBJ2-1; 9 bases map to TRBD2. V was clipped by 3 bases and J by 9 bases; unmatched bases: 12. Germline loops: CDR1 LGHDT, CDR2 YNNKEL (reference sequence). The CDR3 is made up of 16 amino acids. The CDR3 DNA reads as TGTGCCAGCAGCCAGGGGACCGGGACTAGCAATAGTGAGCAGTTCTTC. Amino acid sequence: CASSQGTGTSNSEQFF.

This chain links TRBV9 with TRBJ2-5; TRBD2 is a possible D gene (6 bases). From germline, CDR1 is SGDLS and CDR2 YYNGEE. CDR3 size: 15 residues. Trimming left V 3 bases short and J 2 bases short, with 14 bases between. This CDR3 is CASSGRDSIQETQYF. CDR3 bases: TGTGCCAGCAGCGGACGGGACTCCATACAAGAGACCCAGTACTTC.

The J gene is TRBJ2-7, the V gene TRBV9; 9 bases fit TRBD2. With 4 bases clipped from V and 9 bases from J, the junction kept 8 bases outside the gene matches. The CDR3 has 13 amino acids. Germline V gives CDR1 SGDLS, CDR2 YYNGEE. This chain's CDR3 is CASSQRLAGPQYF. The DNA of the CDR3 is TGTGCCAGCAGCCAGCGGCTAGCGGGACCGCAGTACTTC.

V gene TRBV29-1 combines with J gene TRBJ1-1, with a possible D match to TRBD1 (5 bases). Trimming shortened V by 4 bases and J by 5 bases, and 11 bases separated the two germline ends. CDR1 is SQVTM and CDR2 is ANQGSEA in the germline V gene. There are 12 residues in the CDR3. CDR3 protein: CSVGAGGTEAFF. The DNA for the CDR3 is TGCAGCGTTGGGGCGGGGGGGACTGAAGCTTTCTTT.

This clone was observed once. This chain links TRBV5-1 with TRBJ2-1; D not resolved. The germline CDR1 and CDR2 sequences are SGHRS and YFSETQ. The CDR3 consists of 13 residues. With 0 bases removed from V and 4 bases from J, the gap between germline ends came to 5 bases. CDR3 in amino acids: CASSLGGYNEQFF. For the CDR3, the DNA is TGCGCCAGCAGCTTGGGAGGATACAATGAGCAGTTCTTC.

The chain recombines TRBV18 with TRBJ2-7, with TRBD2 matching 8 bases. The CDR3 runs to 17 residues. With 0 bases clipped from V and 3 bases from J, the junction kept 10 bases outside the gene matches. Germline V gene lookup returns CDR1 KGHSH and CDR2 LQKENI. CDR3 amino acids: CASSPPHPAGDGYEQYF. CDR3 bases: TGTGCCAGCTCACCACCGCACCCAGCGGGAGATGGCTACGAGCAGTACTTC.

The chain has TRBV6-5 and TRBJ1-5; 7 bases align to TRBD1. The CDR3 is 15 amino acids. The germline gives CDR1 MNHEY, CDR2 SVGAGI. V dropped 6 bases and J dropped 0; count of bases not matched to a gene: 5. The CDR3 loop is CASSQGGFSNQPQHF. The CDR3 nucleotides are TGTGCCAGCAGCCAGGGGGGATTTAGCAATCAGCCCCAGCATTTT.

This rearrangement joins TRBV24-1 to TRBJ1-6; 7 nucleotides align to TRBD1. CDR3 length: 12 amino acids. The germline V gene has CDR1 KGHDR and CDR2 SFDVKD. The trim removed 11 bases at V and 7 bases at J, leaving 4 bases unmatched. The CDR3, as DNA: TGTGCCATACAGGGGCAAAATTCACCCCTCCACTTT. It specifies CAIQGQNSPLHF.

For the CDR3, the DNA is TGTGCCAGCTCACCCTCTAAAAACACCATATATTTT. Encoded protein: CASSPSKNTIYF. The chain combines TRBV18 with TRBJ1-3; no clear D. The CDR3 consists of 12 residues. The V gene's germline CDR1 is KGHSH and CDR2 LQKENI. The ends were cut back, 3 bases at V and 6 bases at J, with 6 bases in the middle.

This chain uses TRBV2 with TRBJ1-2; 8 nucleotides align to TRBD1. After removal of 8 bases from V and 4 bases from J, the junction contained 0 bases not matched to a gene. CDR3 length equals 11 residues. Germline-derived CDR1 and CDR2 are SNHLY and FYNNEI. CDR3 sequence reads: CASGQGYGYTF. The CDR3 nucleotides read TGTGCCAGCGGACAGGGCTATGGCTACACCTTC.

The genes are TRBV9 and TRBJ1-4; 8 nucleotides match TRBD1. Germline assignment: CDR1 SGDLS and CDR2 YYNGEE. Unmatched junction bases numbered 7, after V lost 4 bases and J lost 5 bases. The CDR3 consists of 15 residues. The CDR3 nucleotides read TGTGCCAGCAGCCCCACCGGGACAGGAAATGAAAAACTGTTTTTT. Translating gives CASSPTGTGNEKLFF.

This clone appeared once. J is TRBJ2-3 and V is TRBV4-3; a possible D gene is TRBD2 (6 bases). Trimming shortened V by 0 bases and J by 4 bases, and 14 bases separated the two germline ends. Germline assignment: CDR1 LGHNA and CDR2 YSLEER. This CDR3 is built from 16 residues. The CDR3 DNA reads as TGCGCCAGCAGCCAAGACCCGGGAGCGGTGGCAGATACGCAGTATTTT. Protein product: CASSQDPGAVADTQYF.

The chain employs TRBV20-1 and TRBJ1-6, with a tentative D call TRBD1 (5 bases). The germline CDR1 and CDR2 sequences are DFQATT and SNEGSKA (reference sequence). Trimming stripped 5 bases from V and 14 bases from J, with 13 bases between. The CDR3 totals 11 residues. The CDR3, as DNA: TGCAGTGCTGGGGCTATATCAACCCTCCACTTT. This translates into CSAGAISTLHF.

This clone was recorded once. This chain links TRBV7-8 with TRBJ2-1; TRBD1 matches 12 bases. In germline, CDR1 is SGHVS, CDR2 FQNEAQ. Trimming took 5 bases from V and 9 from J; bases not matched to a gene: 20. This CDR3 region has 19 residues. The CDR3 DNA sequence: TGTGCCAGCAGCCCTTCCCGGGACAGGGGGCGGGCTATGGTGCCTGAGCAGTTCTTC. Translating gives CASSPSRDRGRAMVPEQFF.

This chain uses TRBV5-5 with TRBJ2-1, with 9 bases fitting TRBD1. The CDR3 contains 17 residues. Germline trimming cut 3 bases from V and 0 bases from J; bases unmatched to any gene: 7. Germline CDR1 reads SGHKS; CDR2 reads YYEKEE (reference sequence). CDR3 nucleotide sequence: TGTGCCAGCAGCTGGACAGGGGAATTTAGCTCCTACAATGAGCAGTTCTTC. It translates to CASSWTGEFSSYNEQFF.

V and J are TRBV7-6 and TRBJ2-4, with TRBD1 identical over 7 bases. V lost 5 bases to trimming and J lost 9 bases; unmatched junction nucleotides: 10. Per the germline V gene, CDR1 is SGHVS and CDR2 is FNYEAQ. The CDR3 runs to 14 residues. The CDR3 sequence: CASSPSTGSGIQYF. The CDR3 region has the DNA TGTGCCAGCAGCCCTTCGACAGGGTCAGGCATTCAGTACTTC.

The J gene is TRBJ2-3, the V gene TRBV11-1; TRBD1 aligns across 8 bases. CDR1 is SGHAT and CDR2 is FQDESV in the germline V gene (reference sequence). The CDR3 loop spans 15 amino acids. The ends lost 10 bases at V and 4 bases at J; junction bases unmatched: 13. The CDR3 DNA is TGTGCCACCCGGACAGGGACAAAAGACTCAGATACGCAGTATTTT. Translation gives CATRTGTKDSDTQYF.

The chain is built from TRBV5-6 and TRBJ2-1; D unresolved. There are 15 residues in the CDR3. Trimming took 0 bases from V and 5 from J, leaving 12 bases between them. The germline CDR1 and CDR2 sequences are SGHDT and YYEEEE. The CDR3 nucleotides are TGTGCCAGCAGCTTGGCGGGTTTATCCGACAATGAGCAGTTCTTC. Its protein product is CASSLAGLSDNEQFF.

The rearrangement joins TRBV6-1 to TRBJ1-4; perhaps TRBD1 as D (5 bases). The CDR3 is 15 residues long. Trimming took 2 bases from V and 3 from J, leaving 10 bases between them. CDR1 MNHNS and CDR2 SASEGT come from the germline V gene. As DNA, the CDR3 is TGTGCCAGCAGTGAAAGGGCAGGGCCTAATGAAAAACTGTTTTTT. Residues: CASSERAGPNEKLFF.

The chain couples TRBV5-1 to TRBJ2-7; D may be TRBD2 (7 bases). CDR3 length: 15 amino acids. The germline gives CDR1 SGHRS, CDR2 YFSETQ. The chain's CDR3 is CASSLGGASSYEQYF. CDR3 coding DNA: TGCGCTTCCTCTCTGGGGGGGGCGAGCTCCTACGAGCAGTACTTC.

V and J are TRBV19 and TRBJ1-2; TRBD1 matches at 8 bases. V trimming: 6 bases; J trimming: 4 bases; junction bases outside the gene matches: 7. Germline V gene data show CDR1 as LNHDA and CDR2 as SQIVND (reference sequence). There are 14 residues in the CDR3. In DNA form, the CDR3 reads TGTGCCAGTAGCCTTGACAGGGGCAGCTATGGCTACACCTTC. This codes for CASSLDRGSYGYTF.

This clone has just one count. The chain uses TRBV5-1 and TRBJ2-5; 8 positions agree with TRBD1. With 4 bases clipped from V and 6 bases from J, the junction kept 8 bases outside the gene matches. Germline V lookup: CDR1 SGHRS, CDR2 YFSETQ. The CDR3 has 14 residues. CDR3 in amino acids: CASSHGQGKQTQYF. The CDR3 DNA follows: TGCGCCAGCAGCCACGGACAGGGCAAGCAGACCCAGTACTTC.

V and J are TRBV30 and TRBJ2-7; 11 nucleotides match TRBD1. This CDR3 is 16 amino acids long. Germline lookup yields CDR1 GTSNPN and CDR2 SVGIG (reference sequence). J lost 6 bases, V lost 2 bases, and 12 bases had no gene match. This CDR3 reads CAWSTPGTGGSIEQYF. In DNA, the CDR3 is TGTGCCTGGAGTACGCCCGGGACAGGGGGGTCTATCGAGCAGTACTTC.